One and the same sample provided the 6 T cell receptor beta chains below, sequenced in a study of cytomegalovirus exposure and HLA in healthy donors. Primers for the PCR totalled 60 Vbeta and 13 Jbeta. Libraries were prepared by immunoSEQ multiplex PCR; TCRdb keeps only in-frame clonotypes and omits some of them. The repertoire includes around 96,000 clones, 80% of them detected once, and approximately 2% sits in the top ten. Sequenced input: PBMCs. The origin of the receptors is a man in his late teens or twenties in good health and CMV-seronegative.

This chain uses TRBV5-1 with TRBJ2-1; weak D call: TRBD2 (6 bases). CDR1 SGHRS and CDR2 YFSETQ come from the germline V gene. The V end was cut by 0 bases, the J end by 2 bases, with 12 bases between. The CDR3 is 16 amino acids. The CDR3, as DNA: TGCGCCAGCAGCTTGGTGGCGGGGACCGCCTACAATGAGCAGTTCTTC. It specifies CASSLVAGTAYNEQFF.

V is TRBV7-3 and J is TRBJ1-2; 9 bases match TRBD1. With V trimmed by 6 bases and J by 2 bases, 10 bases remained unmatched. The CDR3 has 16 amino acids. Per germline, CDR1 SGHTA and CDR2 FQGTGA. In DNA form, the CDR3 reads TGTGCCAGCAGACAATACCCGGGACAGGGAAACTATGGCTACACCTTC. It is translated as CASRQYPGQGNYGYTF.

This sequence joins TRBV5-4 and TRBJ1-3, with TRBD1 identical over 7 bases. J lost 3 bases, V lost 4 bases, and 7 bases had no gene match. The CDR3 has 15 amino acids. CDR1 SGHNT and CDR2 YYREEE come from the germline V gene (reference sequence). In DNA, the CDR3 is TGTGCCAGCAGCGGGGGACAGAGCGGTGGAAACACCATATATTTT. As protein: CASSGGQSGGNTIYF.

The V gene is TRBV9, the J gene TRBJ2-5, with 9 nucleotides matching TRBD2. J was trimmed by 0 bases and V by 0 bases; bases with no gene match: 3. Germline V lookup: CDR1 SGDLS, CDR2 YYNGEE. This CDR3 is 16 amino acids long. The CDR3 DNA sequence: TGTGCCAGCAGCGTAGAGGCGGGGGGGTACCAAGAGACCCAGTACTTC. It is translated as CASSVEAGGYQETQYF. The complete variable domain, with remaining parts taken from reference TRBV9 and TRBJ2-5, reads DSGVTQTPKHLITATGQRVTLRCSPRSGDLSVYWYQQSLDQGLQFLIQYYNGEERAKGNILERFSAQQFPDLHSELNLSSLELGDSALYFCASSVEAGGYQETQYFGPGTRLLVL.

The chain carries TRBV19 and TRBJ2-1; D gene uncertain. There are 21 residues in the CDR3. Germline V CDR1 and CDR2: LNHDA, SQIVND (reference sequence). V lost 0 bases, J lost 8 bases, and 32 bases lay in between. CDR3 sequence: CASSIDPREEQPRKIEDEQFF. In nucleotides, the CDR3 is TGTGCCAGTAGTATAGACCCTCGAGAGGAACAACCTCGGAAAATTGAGGATGAGCAGTTCTTC. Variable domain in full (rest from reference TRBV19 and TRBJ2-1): DGGITQSPKYLFRKEGQNVTLSCEQNLNHDAMYWYRQDPGQGLRLIYYSQIVNDFQKGDIAEGYSVSREKKESFPLTVTSAQKNPTAFYLCASSIDPREEQPRKIEDEQFFGPGTRLTVL.

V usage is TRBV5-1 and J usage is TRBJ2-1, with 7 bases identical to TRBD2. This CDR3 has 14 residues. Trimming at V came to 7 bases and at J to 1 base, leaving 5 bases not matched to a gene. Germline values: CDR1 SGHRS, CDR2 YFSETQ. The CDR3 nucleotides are TGCGCCAGCGGCGAAGCGGGGTCCTACAATGAGCAGTTCTTC. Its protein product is CASGEAGSYNEQFF.